The 15 T cell receptor beta chains below come from one sample, sequenced in a study of cytomegalovirus exposure and HLA in healthy donors. Here immunoSEQ multiplex PCR was the method, and the copy in TCRdb shows in-frame clones only, minus some. The data contain 90,000 to 110,000 clones, approximately 90% of them seen just once; the ten biggest clones take up around 4.1%. The sample taken for sequencing was PBMCs. These receptors all stem from a woman between 18 and 30 years old in good health and CMV-seropositive.

The chain combines TRBV15 with TRBJ1-3; D unclear. The CDR3 contains 17 residues. With 3 bases removed from V and 1 base from J, the gap between germline ends came to 16 bases. Germline V lookup: CDR1 LNHNV, CDR2 YYDKDF (reference sequence). Here the CDR3 reads CATSRRGRLPSGNTIYF. As DNA, the CDR3 is TGTGCCACCAGCAGGCGCGGTAGGCTCCCTTCTGGAAACACCATATATTTT.

The chain couples TRBV18 to TRBJ2-2, with 7 nucleotides matching TRBD1. Trimming cost V 1 base and J 5 bases; bases outside gene matches: 7. The CDR3 length is 16 residues. CDR1 is KGHSH and CDR2 is LQKENI in the germline V gene. The CDR3 protein is CASSPLDRARTGELFF. In DNA, the CDR3 is TGTGCCAGCTCACCACTAGACAGGGCCCGGACCGGGGAGCTGTTTTTT. The whole variable domain, filled in from reference TRBV18 and TRBJ2-2, reads NAGVMQNPRHLVRRRGQEARLRCSPMKGHSHVYWYRQLPEEGLKFMVYLQKENIIDESGMPKERFSAEFPKEGPSILRIQQVVRGDSAAYFCASSPLDRARTGELFFGEGSRLTVL.

V and J are TRBV19 and TRBJ2-2; 8 bases map to TRBD2. With V trimmed by 3 bases and J by 5 bases, 17 bases remained unmatched. The germline V gene has CDR1 LNHDA and CDR2 SQIVND (reference sequence). This CDR3 has 19 residues. In DNA form, the CDR3 reads TGTGCCAGTAGTATCAAGGGGACTAGAGGTTCGGTGTGGACCGGGGAGCTGTTTTTT. Protein sequence: CASSIKGTRGSVWTGELFF.

This rearrangement joins TRBV5-8 to TRBJ1-5; D uncertain. Trimming took 2 bases from V and 0 from J, leaving 6 bases between them. This CDR3 is built from 14 residues. CDR1 is SGHTS and CDR2 is YDEGEE in the germline V gene. CDR3 protein: CASSFEYSNQPQHF. CDR3 DNA: TGTGCCAGCAGCTTCGAGTATAGCAATCAGCCCCAGCATTTT.

The J gene is TRBJ2-1, the V gene TRBV5-1, with 11 bases lining up with TRBD2. The V and J ends lost 4 bases and 3 bases, in that order; junction bases with no gene match: 3. The germline CDR1 and CDR2 sequences are SGHRS and YFSETQ. The CDR3 is 15 amino acids. CDR3 sequence (DNA): TGCGCCAGCAGCCGGGGGACTAGCGGCTACAATGAGCAGTTCTTC. The encoded protein is CASSRGTSGYNEQFF. The complete variable domain, with remaining parts taken from reference TRBV5-1 and TRBJ2-1, reads KAGVTQTPRYLIKTRGQQVTLSCSPISGHRSVSWYQQTPGQGLQFLFEYFSETQRNKGNFPGRFSGRQFSNSRSEMNVSTLELGDSALYLCASSRGTSGYNEQFFGPGTRLTVL.

J is TRBJ2-3 and V is TRBV6-1, with 8 bases matching TRBD1. The V gene's germline CDR1 is MNHNS and CDR2 SASEGT. V dropped 1 base and J dropped 4; count of bases not matched to a gene: 4. The CDR3 is 15 residues long. In DNA, the CDR3 is TGTGCCAGCAGTGAAGTAGTGGGACAGGCAGATACGCAGTATTTT. Amino acids: CASSEVVGQADTQYF.

The rearrangement links TRBV11-3 to TRBJ1-2, with D tentatively TRBD1 (6 bases). Trimming removed 1 base from V and 7 bases from J, with 10 bases in between. CDR3 length equals 13 residues. Germline V lookup: CDR1 SGHNT, CDR2 YENEEA. The CDR3, as DNA: TGTGCCAGCAGCTTAGCAGGGGTGGCTGGCTACACCTTC. It codes for CASSLAGVAGYTF.

This clone was observed a few times. The V and J genes are TRBV7-8 and TRBJ2-2, with 7 bases lining up with TRBD2. The V gene's germline CDR1 is SGHVS and CDR2 FQNEAQ. V shed 5 bases, J shed 4 bases, and the junction held 16 bases outside the gene matches. The CDR3 has 18 amino acids. Written as DNA, the CDR3 is TGTGCCAGCAGCCCGGATACTAGCGAGAGGTGGCCCACCGGGGAGCTGTTTTTT. Amino acids: CASSPDTSERWPTGELFF. Drawing the rest from reference TRBV7-8 and TRBJ2-2, the complete variable domain is GAGVSQSPRYKVAKRGQDVALRCDPISGHVSLFWYQQALGQGPEFLTYFQNEAQLDKSGLPSDRFFAERPEGSVSTLKIQRTQQEDSAVYLCASSPDTSERWPTGELFFGEGSRLTVL.

The J gene is TRBJ1-2, the V gene TRBV7-9; 7 positions match TRBD1. J was trimmed by 8 bases and V by 5 bases; bases with no gene match: 2. Germline assignment: CDR1 SEHNR and CDR2 FQNEAQ (reference sequence). This CDR3 is built from 11 residues. The CDR3 region is CASSRQGGYTF. CDR3 nucleotides: TGTGCCAGCAGCAGACAGGGAGGCTACACCTTC.

In its sample, this clone was seen once. The chain links TRBV18 to TRBJ2-3; the match to TRBD1 covers 10 bases. Losses at the gene ends were 2 bases for V and 6 bases for J; bases not matched to a gene: 5. The germline gives CDR1 KGHSH, CDR2 LQKENI. The CDR3 consists of 15 residues. As DNA, the CDR3 is TGTGCCAGCTCACCAAATGGACAGGGGGGTGATACGCAGTATTTT. Translating it yields CASSPNGQGGDTQYF. The full variable domain, rest sourced from reference TRBV18 and TRBJ2-3, is NAGVMQNPRHLVRRRGQEARLRCSPMKGHSHVYWYRQLPEEGLKFMVYLQKENIIDESGMPKERFSAEFPKEGPSILRIQQVVRGDSAAYFCASSPNGQGGDTQYFGPGTRLTVL.

V is TRBV11-2 and J is TRBJ2-1; D possibly corresponds to TRBD2 (5 bases). This CDR3 contains 12 residues. Per germline, CDR1 SGHAT and CDR2 FQNNGV. The V and J ends lost 5 bases and 8 bases respectively, with 10 bases between them. Here the CDR3 DNA reads TGTGCCAGCAGCCCTGTACTAGATGAGCAGTTCTTC. Translating gives CASSPVLDEQFF.

This chain joins TRBV5-1 and TRBJ2-3; TRBD2 aligns across 12 bases. Germline-derived CDR1 and CDR2 are SGHRS and YFSETQ. The CDR3 has 16 residues. V was pared by 4 bases and J by 1 base, with 4 bases of the junction left unmatched. CDR3 DNA sequence: TGCGCCAGCAGCCGACTAGCGGGGGCTGGCACAGATACGCAGTATTTT. Translating gives CASSRLAGAGTDTQYF. The entire variable domain, with the rest obtained from reference TRBV5-1 and TRBJ2-3, is as follows: KAGVTQTPRYLIKTRGQQVTLSCSPISGHRSVSWYQQTPGQGLQFLFEYFSETQRNKGNFPGRFSGRQFSNSRSEMNVSTLELGDSALYLCASSRLAGAGTDTQYFGPGTRLTVL.

This clone was observed a few times. V gene TRBV5-4 combines with J gene TRBJ2-7; a weak D match, TRBD1 (7 bases). This CDR3 spans 14 amino acids. V lost 4 bases and J 6 bases, leaving 17 bases between the germline ends. Germline CDR1 and CDR2: SGHNT and YYREEE (reference sequence). In nucleotides, the CDR3 is TGTGCCAGCAGCGGGGACAGACCCGGGGGCGAGCAGTACTTC. This translates into CASSGDRPGGEQYF. Together with reference TRBV5-4 and TRBJ2-7, the CDR3 gives the full variable domain: ETGVTQSPTHLIKTRGQQVTLRCSSQSGHNTVSWYQQALGQGPQFIFQYYREEENGRGNFPPRFSGLQFPNYSSELNVNALELDDSALYLCASSGDRPGGEQYFGPGTRLTVT.

The table lists this clone with a count of one. This chain joins TRBV11-3 and TRBJ1-1; D is uncertain. V gave up 5 bases and J gave up 1 base, with 17 bases separating them. There are 16 residues in the CDR3. Germline V lookup: CDR1 SGHNT, CDR2 YENEEA. For the CDR3, the DNA is TGTGCCAGCAGCCGAAGGCTCGGAGGACCGAACACTGAAGCTTTCTTT. It translates to CASSRRLGGPNTEAFF.

This sequence joins TRBV11-2 and TRBJ2-5; 12 bases map to TRBD2. The CDR3 totals 18 residues. Per germline, CDR1 SGHAT and CDR2 FQNNGV. Germline trimming cut 1 base from V and 2 bases from J; bases unmatched to any gene: 8. CDR3 sequence: CASSLGLAGASYQETQYF. CDR3 coding DNA: TGTGCCAGCAGCTTAGGACTAGCGGGAGCGTCGTATCAAGAGACCCAGTACTTC.